The 5 T cell receptor beta chains reported below all come from one sample, sequenced in a study of CD8 T cells in ankylosing spondylitis. Points from the study as a whole: Characteristic, it appeared, of ankylosing spondylitis blood was a TCR beta motif of about eight highly homologous variants.

No antigen is known for these receptors. TCRdb fed the 5' RACE reads into MiXCR, producing one record per CDR3 protein. The table has some 220,000 distinct CDR3 sequences, 5.5% to 7.5% seen once. The sequenced material came from blood, either unsorted or a sorted T cell fraction (not recorded which). The source of these receptors is a male donor with ankylosing spondylitis.

In this sample, this clonotype turned up many times. This chain connects TRBV7-9 to TRBJ2-7, with D possibly being TRBD2 (5 bases). Trimming took off 2 bases at V and 2 bases at J, with 10 bases between the two ends. The CDR3 spans 14 residues. Germline lookup yields CDR1 SEHNR and CDR2 FQNEAQ (reference sequence). The CDR3 region is CASSLRVRAYEQYF. CDR3 bases: TGTGCCAGCAGCTTAAGGGTGAGGGCCTACGAGCAGTACTTC.

Ten or more counts support this clonotype. CDR3 in amino acids: CASSFLPGQGITDTQYF. Here the CDR3 DNA reads TGTGCCAGCAGCTTCCTCCCGGGACAGGGGATAACAGATACGCAGTATTTT. J is TRBJ2-3 and V is TRBV7-2, with 10 bases aligning to TRBD1. Germline V gene lookup returns CDR1 SGHTA and CDR2 FQGNSA. Trimming at V came to 3 bases and at J to 3 bases, leaving 9 bases not matched to a gene. This CDR3 has 17 amino acids. Variable domain in full (rest from reference TRBV7-2 and TRBJ2-3): GAGVSQSPSNKVTEKGKDVELRCDPISGHTALYWYRQSLGQGLEFLIYFQGNSAPDKSGLPSDRFSAERTGGSVSTLTIQRTQQEDSAVYLCASSFLPGQGITDTQYFGPGTRLTVL.

V gene TRBV20-1 combines with J gene TRBJ2-7; D is possibly TRBD1 (5 bases). The length of the CDR3 is 14 residues. The germline V gene has CDR1 DFQATT and CDR2 SNEGSKA (reference sequence). Trimming took off 3 bases at V and 4 bases at J, with 16 bases between the two ends. The DNA of the CDR3 is TGCAGTGCTAGCACGGTTAGGGGTCAGTACGAGCAGTACTTC. This gives the protein CSASTVRGQYEQYF.

This clonotype showed up many times. This sequence joins TRBV28 and TRBJ2-7; possible D gene TRBD1, 5 bases. In germline, CDR1 is MDHEN, CDR2 SYDVKM. The CDR3 extends over 15 amino acids. V lost 11 bases and J 3 bases, leaving 23 bases between the germline ends. The CDR3: CASRARQGIDYEQYF. CDR3 coding DNA: TGTGCCTCCAGGGCCCGACAAGGAATCGACTACGAGCAGTACTTC.

This clonotype has a count of ten or more. This rearrangement joins TRBV15 to TRBJ2-1, with 9 bases aligning to TRBD1. V shed 5 bases and J 5 bases; nucleotides not matched to a gene: 7. Germline V lookup: CDR1 LNHNV, CDR2 YYDKDF (reference sequence). The CDR3 contains 15 residues. CDR3 loop: CATSGEDRGNNEQFF. DNA for the CDR3: TGTGCCACCAGCGGGGAGGACAGGGGAAACAATGAGCAGTTCTTC.